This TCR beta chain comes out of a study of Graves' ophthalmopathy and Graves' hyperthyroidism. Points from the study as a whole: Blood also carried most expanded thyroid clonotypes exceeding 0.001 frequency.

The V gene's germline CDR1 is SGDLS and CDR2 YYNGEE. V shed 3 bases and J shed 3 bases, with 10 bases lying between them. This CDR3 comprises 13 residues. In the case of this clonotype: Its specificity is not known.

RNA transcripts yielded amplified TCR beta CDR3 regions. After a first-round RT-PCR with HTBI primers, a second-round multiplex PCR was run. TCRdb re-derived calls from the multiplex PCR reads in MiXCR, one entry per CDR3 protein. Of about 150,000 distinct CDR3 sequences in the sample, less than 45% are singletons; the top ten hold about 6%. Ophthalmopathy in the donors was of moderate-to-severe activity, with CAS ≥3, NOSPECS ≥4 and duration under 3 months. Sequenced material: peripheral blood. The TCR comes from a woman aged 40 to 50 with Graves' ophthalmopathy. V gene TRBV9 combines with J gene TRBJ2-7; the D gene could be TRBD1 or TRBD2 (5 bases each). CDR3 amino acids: CASSGGDVYEQYF. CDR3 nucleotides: TGTGCCAGCAGCGGAGGGGACGTCTACGAGCAGTACTTC. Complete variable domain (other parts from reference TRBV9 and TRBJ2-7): DSGVTQTPKHLITATGQRVTLRCSPRSGDLSVYWYQQSLDQGLQFLIQYYNGEERAKGNILERFSAQQFPDLHSELNLSSLELGDSALYFCASSGGDVYEQYFGPGTRLTVT.